The entry that follows covers one TCR beta chain sequence. Antigen unknown. 13 Jbeta primers and 60 Vbeta primers were used for the PCR. Some clones are missing from TCRdb's copy, which holds only in-frame ones; the method was immunoSEQ multiplex PCR. In the table there are about 160,000 clones, approximately 72% of which are singletons. This CDR3 has 13 residues. V lost 4 bases and J lost 0, with 4 bases in between. Germline loops: CDR1 MDHEN, CDR2 SYDVKM. This sample was taken from a study of cytomegalovirus exposure and HLA in healthy donors. Study-wide points: Previously analyzed data showed that most TCR beta V segments were productive at a frequency of about 87% or about 30%. Using a false discovery rate of 0.05, a later analysis showed that 16,951 TCR beta sequences were associated with HLA alleles. Overall, roughly 170 TCR beta chains were annotated as cytomegalovirus-associated.

The sequence was obtained from a man aged 40-49 years in good health and CMV-seropositive. The specimen sequenced was PBMCs. The chain couples TRBV28 to TRBJ1-5; D gene uncertain. The CDR3 is CASSSNSNQPQHF. The CDR3 nucleotides read TGTGCCAGCAGTTCAAATAGCAATCAGCCCCAGCATTTT.